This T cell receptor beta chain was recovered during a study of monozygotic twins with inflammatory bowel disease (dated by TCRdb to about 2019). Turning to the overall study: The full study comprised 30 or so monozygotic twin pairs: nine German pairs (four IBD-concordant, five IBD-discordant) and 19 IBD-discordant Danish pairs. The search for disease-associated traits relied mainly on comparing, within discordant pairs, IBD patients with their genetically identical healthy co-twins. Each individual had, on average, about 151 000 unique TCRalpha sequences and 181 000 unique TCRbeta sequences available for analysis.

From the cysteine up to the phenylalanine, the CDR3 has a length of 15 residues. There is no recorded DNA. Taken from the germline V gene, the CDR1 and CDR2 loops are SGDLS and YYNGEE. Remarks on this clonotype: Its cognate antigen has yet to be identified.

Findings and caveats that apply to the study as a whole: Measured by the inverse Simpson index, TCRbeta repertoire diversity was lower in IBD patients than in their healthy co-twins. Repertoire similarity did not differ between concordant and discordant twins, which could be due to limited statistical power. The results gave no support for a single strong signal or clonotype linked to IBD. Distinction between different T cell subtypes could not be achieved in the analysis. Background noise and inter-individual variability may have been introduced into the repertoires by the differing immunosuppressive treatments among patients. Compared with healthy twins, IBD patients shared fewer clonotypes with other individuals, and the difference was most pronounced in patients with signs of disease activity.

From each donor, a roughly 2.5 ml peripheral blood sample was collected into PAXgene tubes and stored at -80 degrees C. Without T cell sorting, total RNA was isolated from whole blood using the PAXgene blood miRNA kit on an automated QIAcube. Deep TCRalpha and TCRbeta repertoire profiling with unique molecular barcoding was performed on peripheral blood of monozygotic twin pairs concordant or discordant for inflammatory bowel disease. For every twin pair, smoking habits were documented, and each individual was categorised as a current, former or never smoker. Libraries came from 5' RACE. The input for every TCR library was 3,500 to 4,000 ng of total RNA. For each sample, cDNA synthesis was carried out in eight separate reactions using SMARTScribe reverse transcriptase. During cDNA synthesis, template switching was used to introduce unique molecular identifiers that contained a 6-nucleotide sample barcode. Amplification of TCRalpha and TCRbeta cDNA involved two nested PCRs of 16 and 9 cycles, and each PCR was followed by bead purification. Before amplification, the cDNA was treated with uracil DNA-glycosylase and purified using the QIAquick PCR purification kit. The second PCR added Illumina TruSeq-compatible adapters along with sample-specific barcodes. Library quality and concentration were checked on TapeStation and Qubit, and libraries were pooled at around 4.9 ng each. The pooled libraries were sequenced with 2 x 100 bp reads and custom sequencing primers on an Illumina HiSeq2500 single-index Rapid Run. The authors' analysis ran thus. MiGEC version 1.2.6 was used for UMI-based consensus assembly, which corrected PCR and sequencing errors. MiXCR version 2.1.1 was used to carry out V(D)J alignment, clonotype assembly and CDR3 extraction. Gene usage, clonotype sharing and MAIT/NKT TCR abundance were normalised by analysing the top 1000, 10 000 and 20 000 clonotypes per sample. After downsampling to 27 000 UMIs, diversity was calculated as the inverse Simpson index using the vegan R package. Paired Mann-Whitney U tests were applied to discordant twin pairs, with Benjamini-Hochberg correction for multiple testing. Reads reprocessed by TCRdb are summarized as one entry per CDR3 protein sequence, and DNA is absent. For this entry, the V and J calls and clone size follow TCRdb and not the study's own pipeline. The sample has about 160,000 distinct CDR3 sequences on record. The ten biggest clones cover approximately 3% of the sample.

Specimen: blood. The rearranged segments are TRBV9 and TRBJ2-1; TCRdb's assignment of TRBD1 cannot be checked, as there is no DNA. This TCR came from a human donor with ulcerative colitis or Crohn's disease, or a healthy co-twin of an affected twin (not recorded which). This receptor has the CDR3 CASSVGGHGLIEQFF. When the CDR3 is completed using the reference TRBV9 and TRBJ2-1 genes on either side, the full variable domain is DSGVTQTPKHLITATGQRVTLRCSPRSGDLSVYWYQQSLDQGLQFLIQYYNGEERAKGNILERFSAQQFPDLHSELNLSSLELGDSALYFCASSVGGHGLIEQFFGPGTRLTVL.